This T cell receptor (beta chain) was sequenced during a study of T cells after posttransplantation cyclophosphamide. This clone was observed a single time. Treatment was busulfan-fludarabine conditioning, a marrow graft, and cyclophosphamide on days +3 and +4. TCRdb keeps only in-frame clones here, not all; method: immunoSEQ multiplex PCR. The repertoire holds some 34,000 clones, roughly 73% seen once, with roughly 8.7% in the top ten. Germline V gene lookup returns CDR1 SGHNT and CDR2 YYREEE (reference sequence). This CDR3 comprises 18 residues. V lost 4 bases to trimming and J lost 1 base; unmatched junction nucleotides: 7.

The gene calls are TRBV5-4 and TRBJ2-3, with 15 bases lining up with TRBD2. The source of this sequence is a female patient between 40 and 50 years old who received an allogeneic stem cell transplant from a related donor, was CMV-positive, and had no GVHD. Some of the T cells may derive from the graft donor. The sample here was CD4+ T cells sorted from blood, taken just over 1,900 days after a stem cell transplant with posttransplant cyclophosphamide. CDR3 region: CASSQGLAGGRRTDTQYF. For the CDR3, the DNA is TGTGCCAGCAGCCAAGGACTAGCGGGGGGGCGGCGCACAGATACGCAGTATTTT.